The entry below gives a single T cell receptor (beta chain) sequence along with its context. Antigen: not known. CDR1 is KGHSH and CDR2 is LQKENI in the germline V gene. The CDR3 is 15 amino acids. Trimming removed 3 bases from V and 3 bases from J; junction bases left unmatched: 5. This specimen belongs to a study of cytomegalovirus exposure and HLA in healthy donors. The roughly 120-subject validation cohort, separate from the roughly 700-subject first cohort, included the donors. Study-level points and caveats: Whilst most TCR sequences proved rare, a subset of public TCRs occurred across many donors. Investigators reported fewer than 200 TCR beta chains as tied to cytomegalovirus. In the 120 validation repertoires, more than 85% of cluster scores exceeded 0, per a later analysis.

Using immunoSEQ multiplex PCR, the repertoire was profiled, and TCRdb retains in-frame clones only, with some absent. The repertoire holds around 190,000 clones, with 85% as singletons. This chain links TRBV18 with TRBJ2-1; 7 nucleotides line up with TRBD1. Sequencing was performed on PBMCs. This TCR was sampled from a man younger than 35 in good health and CMV-seropositive. CDR3 sequence (DNA): TGTGCCAGCTCACCCCGGACAGGAGACTACAATGAGCAGTTCTTC. This gives the protein CASSPRTGDYNEQFF.